The T cell receptor (beta chain) described here comes from a study of T cells in tuberculosis. Study at large: The T cells targeted glucose monomycolate, a mycobacterial lipid, via CD1B. IGRA-negative adolescents, IGRA-positive adolescents with latent tuberculosis and adults with active tuberculosis formed this South African cohort.

This CDR3 contains 14 residues. The germline CDR1 and CDR2 sequences are MNHNS and SASEGT. Trimming removed 7 bases from V and 1 base from J; junction bases left unmatched: 6. This clone appeared once. The target antigen is unknown. Some clones are missing from TCRdb's copy, which holds only in-frame ones; the method was immunoSEQ multiplex PCR. This sample has about 36,000 clones; more than 85% occur once, and the top ten carry about 6.7%. Study results and caveats: Smaller distances to GMM-specific TCRs suggested their expansion in active tuberculosis. Shorter CDR3-alpha in active tuberculosis partly drove smaller distances.

The source is a donor aged 10 to 29 with latent tuberculosis or without tuberculosis infection. The sequenced material came from PBMCs. The V and J genes are TRBV6-1 and TRBJ1-1; 7 bases fit TRBD1. The CDR3 DNA reads TGTGCCAGCAAGGCGGACAGGACGAACACTGAAGCTTTCTTT. It is translated as CASKADRTNTEAFF.